This TCR beta chain originates from a study of Graves' ophthalmopathy and Graves' hyperthyroidism (dated by TCRdb to between 2018 and 2020). A note on the overall study: Peripheral blood samples were taken at the time of initial diagnosis, before any treatment was given. TCR beta repertoire signatures were used to distinguish Graves' ophthalmopathy from Graves' hyperthyroidism and to predict progression to ophthalmopathy. In total, around 130 blood samples were TCR-sequenced: some 40 ophthalmopathy, over 70 hyperthyroidism and around 17 hyperthyroidism-to-ophthalmopathy patients. A discovery set of 95 to 100 patients (43 ophthalmopathy, 60 or so stable hyperthyroidism) was enrolled to explore V-J signatures distinguishing ophthalmopathy from hyperthyroidism. The independent validation cohort included 18 to 20 hyperthyroidism patients plus 17 patients who later progressed from hyperthyroidism to ophthalmopathy. In roughly 6 hyperthyroidism patients, the T-cell repertoires found in thyroid tissue were compared with those found in blood. Once sampling was done, hyperthyroidism patients were given methimazole at a starting dose of 30 mg daily, while ophthalmopathy patients were given high-dose intravenous methylprednisolone.

Spanning cysteine to phenylalanine, the CDR3 consists of 14 amino acids. Just the 42-base CDR3 DNA is kept, in frame starting at base 1. The germline V gene supplies CDR1 SGDLS and CDR2 YYNGEE. The ophthalmopathy patients had moderately to severely active disease, with a Clinical Activity Score of 3 or higher, a NOSPECS grade of 4 or higher, and a disease duration of less than 3 months. Patients with other autoimmune diseases, uncontrolled infections, pregnancy or lactation were excluded from the study. Diagnosis relied on clinical symptoms, serum thyroxine, TRAb, thyroid ultrasound and orbital computed tomography. PBMCs were isolated from 10 ml of fresh peripheral blood by Ficoll-Paque density gradient centrifugation. Total RNA was extracted using Trizol reagent, and RNA quality was checked on an Agilent 2100 Bioanalyzer. The paper's findings and limits, for the study overall: No statistical method was used to predetermine the sample size, and group allocation was not hidden from the investigators. Most expanded thyroid clonotypes with a frequency above 0.001 also appeared in blood, which suggests that blood repertoires may reflect the immune response in the thyroid. In validation, the model predicted ophthalmopathy progression with about 70% sensitivity and 72% to 80% specificity; some 13 predicted patients were CT-confirmed with GO in a median of around 6 months. In cross-validation, the 13-signature model distinguished ophthalmopathy from stable hyperthyroidism with 87.88% sensitivity and approximately 81% specificity, while in the test set the corresponding values were about 80% and 75%.

TCR beta CDR3 regions were amplified from RNA transcripts for repertoire sequencing. The first round was an RT-PCR using HTBI primers with the Qiagen OneStep RT-PCR kit, and this first round was followed by a second-round multiplex PCR, then size selection and purification. Sequencing of the libraries was carried out on an Illumina HiSeq2000 in paired-end mode with 100 bp reads. Per the authors' processing: SOAPnuke was used to process the reads, removing any read that contained adapters or uncalled bases, had a mean Phred below 15, or lacked an exact match to the constant primer or identifier. COPE v1.2.5 was used to merge high-quality paired reads. Unique nucleotide sequences were defined as clonotypes and aligned to IMGT TRB V, D and J references using MiTCR v1.1. Analysis was restricted to V-J combinations with a frequency above 0.0001, which covered 99.2% of repertoires. A TCR clonal expansion and chaos score per V-J combination was defined as the ratio of F50 clonal expansion to chaos observed in the TCRdist matrix. Welch's t-statistics and random forest were used to reduce features to 10 to 15 V-J combinations, which were fed into a naive Bayes classifier. The Morisita-Horn index was used to measure how similar the thyroid and blood repertoires were. The raw public reads went through TCRdb reprocessing: fastp at Q25, MiXCR clone calling, in-frame beta chains kept. Each record represents a unique CDR3 protein, reported with the most common genes and DNA among its rows. The V and J calls and clone size come from TCRdb's table, not from the authors' own analysis. Within this sample are 500,000 to 800,000 distinct CDR3 sequences, with about 40% of them counted one time only. In total, the top ten clones hold around 3.3% of the sample.

Worth noting for this clonotype: What this receptor recognizes is not known. One junction end disagrees with the germline gene, perhaps due to a read error.

In this chain, TRBV9 is recombined with TRBJ1-2; the junction holds 7 bases that match TRBD1. This TCR came from an adult man with Graves' ophthalmopathy. Material for sequencing was peripheral blood. The CDR3 is CASSQQTGPYGYTF. The bases read TGCGCCAGCAGCCAACAGACAGGGCCCTATGGCTACACCTTC.